Each of the 13 T cell receptor beta chains below was sequenced from the same sample in a study of post-analysis software for immune sequencing data. Libraries were made from TCR beta cDNA, and they carried unique molecular identifiers. TCRdb recomputed calls from the PCR reads with MiXCR, one row per CDR3 protein. The repertoire has approximately 630,000 distinct CDR3 sequences, approximately 59% of them found once; the top ten carry about 11%. Their specific antigens are unknown. Whole-study findings and limits: Higher frequency in patients than in controls was seen for roughly five TRBV segments, with TRBV5-6, TRBV5-1 and TRBV20-1 among them.

The sample was blood. The receptors originated from a girl between 2 and 10 years old with multiple sclerosis.

CDR3 DNA sequence: TGCAGCGTTGACCTGGACGGGGGGCAGAATGAGCAGTTCTTC. Protein sequence: CSVDLDGGQNEQFF. The chain is built from TRBV29-1 and TRBJ2-1; D might be TRBD2 (7 bases). Germline V lookup: CDR1 SQVTM, CDR2 ANQGSEA. The germline V and J ends were trimmed by 3 bases and 7 bases, with 16 bases remaining between them. The CDR3 has 14 amino acids.

CDR3 sequence: CASSQRGEQETQYF. DNA of the CDR3: TGTGCCAGCAGCCAAAGGGGAGAACAAGAGACCCAGTACTTC. The chain is built from TRBV3-1 and TRBJ2-5; D may match TRBD1 or TRBD2 (5 bases each). V was pared by 2 bases and J by 2 bases, with 9 bases between. The CDR3 runs to 14 residues. Germline V lookup: CDR1 LGHDT, CDR2 YNNKEL (reference sequence).

The chain carries TRBV29-1 and TRBJ2-2; 8 nucleotides line up with TRBD2. CDR1 SQVTM and CDR2 ANQGSEA come from the germline V gene. CDR3 length equals 14 residues. V shed 2 bases, J shed 4 bases, and the junction held 3 bases outside the gene matches. CDR3 sequence reads: CSVETSGATGELFF. The CDR3 DNA follows: TGCAGCGTTGAAACTAGCGGAGCCACCGGGGAGCTGTTTTTT.

The gene calls are TRBV14 and TRBJ2-7, with no clear D. Deletions cut 2 bases from V and 4 bases from J, with 12 bases between. Germline V lookup: CDR1 SGHDN, CDR2 FVKESK. This CDR3 is 14 amino acids long. In DNA form, the CDR3 reads TGTGCCAGCAGCCAAAACTGGCTACAATACGAGCAGTACTTC. It codes for CASSQNWLQYEQYF.

V is TRBV7-6 and J is TRBJ2-3, with 12 nucleotides matching TRBD2. The CDR3 totals 16 residues. Trimming cost V 5 bases and J 5 bases; bases outside gene matches: 8. Germline V gene data show CDR1 as SGHVS and CDR2 as FNYEAQ. This chain's CDR3 is CASSKTSGLAGDTQYF. CDR3 nucleotide sequence: TGTGCCAGCAGCAAGACCTCGGGACTAGCGGGAGATACGCAGTATTTT.

This chain connects TRBV4-1 to TRBJ2-5; TRBD1 or TRBD2 may be the D gene (5 bases each). This CDR3 has 15 residues. Germline values: CDR1 MGHRA, CDR2 YSYEKL. The V end lost 1 base, the J end lost 11 bases, and 20 bases lay between the germline ends. As DNA, the CDR3 is TGCGCCAGCAGCCAAGGGCCGGGACCGCGTTTCGCGCAGTACTTC. Its protein product is CASSQGPGPRFAQYF.

V usage is TRBV29-1 and J usage is TRBJ1-1; no clear D. Germline CDR1 reads SQVTM; CDR2 reads ANQGSEA. V was shortened by 5 bases and J by 5 bases, with 6 bases between the two germline ends. This CDR3 region has 10 residues. The CDR3 DNA follows: TGCAGCGTTAAAGGTACTGAAGCTTTCTTT. Protein sequence: CSVKGTEAFF.

This clonotype was counted a single time. The V gene is TRBV10-3, the J gene TRBJ1-1; tentatively, D is TRBD1 (6 bases). The CDR3 contains 13 residues. Germline-derived CDR1 and CDR2 are ENHRY and SYGVKD. V was cut by 7 bases and J by 6 bases, with 15 bases left in between. This CDR3 is CAIKGGPGPEAFF. CDR3 in DNA: TGTGCCATCAAGGGGGGCCCGGGGCCTGAAGCTTTCTTT.

The chain combines TRBV7-2 with TRBJ2-7; the D gene is possibly TRBD2 (6 bases). This CDR3 comprises 14 residues. Trimming removed 4 bases from V and 0 bases from J, with 10 bases in between. The germline V gene has CDR1 SGHTA and CDR2 FQGNSA. The CDR3 DNA sequence: TGTGCCAGCAGCTCAGCGGGCCCCTCCTACGAGCAGTACTTC. Protein: CASSSAGPSYEQYF.

The chain links TRBV18 to TRBJ1-5, with D hard to call. The V gene lost 6 bases and the J gene lost 6 bases, with 15 bases spanning the gap. This CDR3 spans 14 amino acids. Germline V gene lookup returns CDR1 KGHSH and CDR2 LQKENI. As DNA, the CDR3 is TGTGCCAGCTCCTCTGGGCCGGAGTCTCAGCCCCAGCATTTT. This codes for CASSSGPESQPQHF.

V is TRBV6-6 and J is TRBJ2-5; 8 positions agree with TRBD1. The junction had 16 bases not matched to a gene; V was cut back by 8 bases and J by 11 bases. The CDR3 spans 14 residues. Germline assignment: CDR1 MNHNY and CDR2 SVGAGI (reference sequence). Here the CDR3 DNA reads TGTGCCAGCCAAGGGGGGACAGGTCCCTTTCCGCAGTACTTC. Protein: CASQGGTGPFPQYF.

The J gene is TRBJ2-3, the V gene TRBV12-3 or TRBV12-4, with 9 bases fitting TRBD2. The V and J ends lost 4 bases and 2 bases, in that order; junction bases with no gene match: 7. The CDR3 has 16 amino acids. Written as DNA, the CDR3 is TGTGCCAGCAGTTATCGAGCGGGAGGTTCCACAGATACGCAGTATTTT. As protein: CASSYRAGGSTDTQYF.

This chain joins TRBV25-1 and TRBJ1-3; D gene uncertain. The CDR3 is made up of 15 amino acids. Germline CDR1 reads MGHDK; CDR2 reads SYGVNS. Between the trimmed V and J ends, which lost 2 bases and 0 bases, there was a span of 8 bases. The CDR3 sequence is CASSEGKSSGNTIYF. The CDR3 DNA follows: TGTGCCAGCAGTGAAGGCAAGAGCTCTGGAAACACCATATATTTT.